The 32 T cell receptor beta chains listed next were all sequenced from one sample in a study of blood T cells in healthy people across ages. The use of a sample-barcoded 5' primer and a J-beta primer mix characterized a second PCR of about 7 to 12 cycles. TCRdb independently ran MiXCR on the 5' RACE reads; one entry per CDR3 protein. The sample contains 1.5 million to 2 million distinct CDR3 sequences, approximately 40% of which appear only once. Sequenced sample: blood. The source of these receptors is a human donor in good health.

This clonotype was counted once. CDR3 loop: CASSVGLAGAPDVNEQFF. The CDR3 nucleotides read TGTGCCAGCAGCGTGGGACTAGCGGGGGCTCCGGATGTAAATGAGCAGTTCTTC. This chain connects TRBV5-4 to TRBJ2-1, with TRBD2 identical over 14 bases. The J segment lost 7 bases and the V segment lost 4 bases, leaving 13 bases of the junction unmatched. This CDR3 is built from 18 residues. Germline-derived CDR1 and CDR2 are SGHNT and YYREEE (reference sequence).

The chain recombines TRBV2 with TRBJ2-4; D gene uncertain. Trimming took off 10 bases at V and 0 bases at J, with 10 bases between the two ends. The germline V gene has CDR1 SNHLY and CDR2 FYNNEI. This CDR3 region has 13 residues. CDR3 nucleotides: TGTGCCACCAAAGGCTTAGCCAAAAACATTCAGTACTTC. Protein sequence: CATKGLAKNIQYF.

In its sample, this clonotype was seen a few times. The V gene is TRBV2, the J gene TRBJ1-5; TRBD1 aligns across 7 bases. The CDR3 spans 15 residues. Looked up from germline, CDR1 is SNHLY and CDR2 is FYNNEI. The V segment lost 1 base and the J segment 12 bases; nucleotides outside the gene matches: 12. The CDR3 is CASSEEGKGAGDQHF. CDR3 coding DNA: TGTGCCAGCAGTGAAGAGGGAAAGGGGGCAGGTGACCAGCATTTT.

V is TRBV20-1 and J is TRBJ1-1, with TRBD1 identical over 7 bases. CDR3 length: 12 residues. Germline V gene lookup returns CDR1 DFQATT and CDR2 SNEGSKA (reference sequence). CDR3 loop: CRAGQTNTEAFF. The CDR3 DNA reads as TGCAGAGCGGGACAGACGAACACTGAAGCTTTCTTT.

This clonotype was observed many times. The CDR3, as DNA: TGCGCCAGCAGCCAGGACAGGGCTGGGGAGACCCAGTACTTC. Translated: CASSQDRAGETQYF. This chain links TRBV5-1 with TRBJ2-5; 8 bases are shared with TRBD1. The CDR3 has 14 amino acids. Germline V gene data show CDR1 as SGHRS and CDR2 as YFSETQ. V dropped 4 bases and J dropped 5; count of bases not matched to a gene: 7.

This clonotype has just one count. The J gene is TRBJ2-1, the V gene TRBV20-1; no definite D call. This CDR3 is 15 amino acids long. Germline V gene data show CDR1 as DFQATT and CDR2 as SNEGSKA (reference sequence). Between the trimmed V and J ends, which lost 0 bases and 2 bases, there was a span of 11 bases. The CDR3 bases are TGCAGTGCTAGAGATCCGTCCAGCGCCTACAATGAGCAGTTCTTC. It encodes CSARDPSSAYNEQFF.

V and J are TRBV2 and TRBJ2-1; D uncertain. Germline-derived CDR1 and CDR2 are SNHLY and FYNNEI. The CDR3 has 12 amino acids. V shed 7 bases and J shed 6 bases, with 10 bases lying between them. The CDR3 nucleotides read TGTGCCAGCATCGACGGGCTCAATGAGCAGTTCTTC. Translating gives CASIDGLNEQFF.

This clonotype was seen more than once but under ten times. J is TRBJ2-6 and V is TRBV4-2; D is uncertain. CDR1 is LGHNA and CDR2 is YNFKEQ in the germline V gene. This CDR3 is built from 17 residues. Deletions cut 4 bases from V and 0 bases from J, with 13 bases between. The CDR3 protein is CASSRESHLSGANVLTF. The CDR3 nucleotides read TGTGCCAGCAGCCGAGAGTCTCACCTCTCTGGGGCCAACGTCCTGACTTTC.

The chain joins TRBV12-3 or TRBV12-4 to TRBJ2-6; D remains unclear. V was clipped by 6 bases and J by 4 bases, with 10 bases between them. CDR3 length: 14 residues. CDR3: CASSIPYGANVLTF. The CDR3 coding sequence is TGTGCCAGCAGCATTCCCTACGGGGCCAACGTCCTGACTTTC.

The J gene is TRBJ2-1, the V gene TRBV10-3; D call uncertain. Trimming pared 0 bases from V and 5 bases from J, leaving 11 bases between. The CDR3 is 15 amino acids. Looked up from germline, CDR1 is ENHRY and CDR2 is SYGVKD. In DNA form, the CDR3 reads TGTGCCATCAGTGAGTCGAATCCTAGGAACAATGAGCAGTTCTTC. Translated, it gives CAISESNPRNNEQFF.

The table lists this clonotype with a few counts. The gene calls are TRBV7-2 and TRBJ2-7; D gene unclear. Germline V CDR1 and CDR2: SGHTA, FQGNSA. The CDR3 is 14 amino acids. The germline V and J ends were trimmed by 1 base and 2 bases, with 9 bases remaining between them. CDR3 bases: TGTGCCAGCAGCTTAGAGGCACAGACCTACGAGCAGTACTTC. It encodes CASSLEAQTYEQYF.

V usage is TRBV12-3 or TRBV12-4 and J usage is TRBJ2-5, with D unresolved. The V and J ends lost 5 bases and 2 bases respectively, with 12 bases between them. There are 14 residues in the CDR3. The CDR3 here is CASSTLIVQETQYF. CDR3 DNA: TGTGCCAGCAGTACTCTTATAGTTCAAGAGACCCAGTACTTC.

The chain uses TRBV10-3 and TRBJ2-7; 7 nucleotides agree with TRBD1. The CDR3 loop spans 14 amino acids. V lost 8 bases to trimming and J lost 6 bases; unmatched junction nucleotides: 13. CDR1 and CDR2 from the germline V gene are ENHRY and SYGVKD. CDR3: CAIRDSTEQVEQYF. DNA for the CDR3: TGTGCCATCCGGGACAGCACGGAACAGGTCGAGCAGTACTTC.

This clonotype was seen only a few times. The V gene is TRBV5-1, the J gene TRBJ1-2; possibly TRBD1 for D (5 bases). V gave up 0 bases and J gave up 7 bases, with 16 bases separating them. The CDR3 length is 15 residues. Looked up from germline, CDR1 is SGHRS and CDR2 is YFSETQ. Here the CDR3 reads CASSLEGTSLGGYTF. CDR3 DNA: TGCGCCAGCAGCTTGGAGGGGACCTCCCTGGGTGGCTACACCTTC.

The rearrangement uses TRBV6-5 and TRBJ2-3; D is perhaps TRBD2 (6 bases). This CDR3 is built from 11 residues. Deletions cut 10 bases from V and 7 bases from J, with 12 bases between. Per the germline V gene, CDR1 is MNHEY and CDR2 is SVGAGI. The CDR3 DNA sequence: TGTGCCACCCATGGGGGGAATACGCAGTATTTT. Translated, it gives CATHGGNTQYF.

The V call is TRBV28, the J call TRBJ2-5; 7 bases align to TRBD1. Germline CDR1 MDHEN, CDR2 SYDVKM. Trimming took 5 bases from V and 2 from J; bases not matched to a gene: 11. CDR3 size: 16 residues. The CDR3 DNA reads TGTGCCAGCAGTCTGTGGACAGGCACTCGTCAAGAGACCCAGTACTTC. It encodes CASSLWTGTRQETQYF.

The chain links TRBV12-5 to TRBJ1-1; D is perhaps TRBD1 (5 bases). V was shortened by 1 base and J by 6 bases, with 9 bases between the two germline ends. The length of the CDR3 is 13 residues. The V gene's germline CDR1 is LGHNT and CDR2 FRNRAP. This CDR3 reads CASGLAQGAEAFF. The CDR3, as DNA: TGTGCTAGTGGTTTGGCCCAGGGCGCTGAAGCTTTCTTT.

This clonotype was seen more than once but under ten times. This chain connects TRBV18 to TRBJ1-5, with a possible D match to TRBD1 (5 bases). V gave up 2 bases and J gave up 2 bases, with 16 bases separating them. CDR1 is KGHSH and CDR2 is LQKENI in the germline V gene. CDR3 length: 17 amino acids. The CDR3 DNA sequence: TGTGCCAGCTCACCAGGGACCGTAGGATACGGCAATCAGCCCCAGCATTTT. This encodes CASSPGTVGYGNQPQHF.

This clonotype was seen more than once but under ten times. The chain is built from TRBV10-3 and TRBJ2-4; D not resolved. V was trimmed by 10 bases and J by 7 bases, leaving 14 bases between them. CDR3 length equals 12 residues. Germline V gives CDR1 ENHRY, CDR2 SYGVKD. The CDR3 DNA reads as TGTGCCACAGTGGACCTTAGGAACATTCAGTACTTC. The encoded protein is CATVDLRNIQYF.

This clonotype showed up just a few times. The chain is built from TRBV5-1 and TRBJ2-7; TRBD2 matches at 8 bases. The CDR3 extends over 13 amino acids. CDR1 is SGHRS, CDR2 YFSETQ, per germline. Losses at the gene ends were 0 bases for V and 7 bases for J; bases not matched to a gene: 3. The CDR3 protein is CASSLAGGVEQYF. CDR3 bases: TGCGCCAGCAGCTTGGCGGGAGGGGTGGAGCAGTACTTC. Together with reference TRBV5-1 and TRBJ2-7, the CDR3 gives the full variable domain: KAGVTQTPRYLIKTRGQQVTLSCSPISGHRSVSWYQQTPGQGLQFLFEYFSETQRNKGNFPGRFSGRQFSNSRSEMNVSTLELGDSALYLCASSLAGGVEQYFGPGTRLTVT.

Worth noting for this clonotype: A much larger clone lies one base from this, so it may be a read error. This chain links TRBV10-3 with TRBJ2-3; D remains unclear. The germline gives CDR1 ENHRY, CDR2 SYGVKD. The CDR3 extends over 14 amino acids. Written as DNA, the CDR3 is TGTGCCACCAGTGATTCGAGCGGCACAGATACGCAGTATTTT. Translated: CATSDSSGTDTQYF.

This chain connects TRBV20-1 to TRBJ1-4; TRBD1 matches at 11 bases. From germline, CDR1 is DFQATT and CDR2 SNEGSKA (reference sequence). Trimming removed 0 bases from V and 7 bases from J; junction bases left unmatched: 4. The CDR3 totals 15 residues. The CDR3 region is CSARDHGTGGEKLFF. The CDR3 nucleotides read TGCAGTGCTAGAGATCACGGGACAGGGGGTGAAAAACTGTTTTTT.

This clonotype has just a few counts. This chain uses TRBV2 with TRBJ1-1; TRBD1 aligns across 11 bases. From germline, CDR1 is SNHLY and CDR2 FYNNEI. Unmatched junction bases numbered 3, after V lost 4 bases and J lost 5 bases. The CDR3 runs to 14 residues. The DNA for the CDR3 is TGTGCCAGCAGTGCGGGGACAGGGGGAACTGAAGCTTTCTTT. It translates to CASSAGTGGTEAFF.

The chain is built from TRBV2 and TRBJ2-4; D is uncertain. This CDR3 has 14 residues. V was pared by 3 bases and J by 2 bases, with 8 bases between. Germline V gene sequence: CDR1 SNHLY, CDR2 FYNNEI. The CDR3 region is CASSDFMSKNIQYF. CDR3 DNA: TGTGCCAGCAGTGACTTCATGTCCAAAAACATTCAGTACTTC.

This clonotype is a singleton in its sample. The chain employs TRBV4-3 and TRBJ2-1; 9 bases line up with TRBD2. CDR3 size: 22 residues. Germline trimming cut 0 bases from V and 0 bases from J; bases unmatched to any gene: 18. CDR1 LGHNA and CDR2 YSLEER come from the germline V gene. The CDR3 nucleotides are TGCGCCAGCAGCCAAGATCCCCTAGCGGGGTCCCAAAAGATCCGCTCCTACAATGAGCAGTTCTTC. Its translation: CASSQDPLAGSQKIRSYNEQFF.

The chain carries TRBV5-1 and TRBJ2-1, with 8 bases matching TRBD1. Germline lookup yields CDR1 SGHRS and CDR2 YFSETQ. The CDR3 is 14 residues long. The junction had 9 bases not matched to a gene; V was cut back by 7 bases and J by 6 bases. CDR3 coding DNA: TGCGCCAGCGTCGACAGGGGAAGAGTCAATGAGCAGTTCTTC. Protein: CASVDRGRVNEQFF.

V usage is TRBV7-9 and J usage is TRBJ2-7, with unresolved D. Trimming pared 4 bases from V and 3 bases from J, leaving 13 bases between. The CDR3 is made up of 14 amino acids. Germline V gene data show CDR1 as SEHNR and CDR2 as FQNEAQ (reference sequence). The CDR3 nucleotides read TGTGCCAGCAGCTCCACGGACCACCGCTACGAGCAGTACTTC. Translating it yields CASSSTDHRYEQYF.

The V call is TRBV20-1, the J call TRBJ1-2; perhaps TRBD1 as D (5 bases). V shed 5 bases and J shed 8 bases, with 27 bases lying between them. Per the germline V gene, CDR1 is DFQATT and CDR2 is SNEGSKA (reference sequence). The CDR3 consists of 16 residues. The CDR3 DNA is TGCAGTGCTTGCTTATGGGAACCAGGGTTATCGTGGGGCTACACCTTC. Residues: CSACLWEPGLSWGYTF.

The rearrangement links TRBV20-1 to TRBJ1-2; no definite D call. V shed 0 bases and J shed 8 bases, with 16 bases lying between them. From germline, CDR1 is DFQATT and CDR2 SNEGSKA (reference sequence). There are 14 residues in the CDR3. The CDR3 DNA sequence: TGCAGTGCTAGAGATTCTGGTCGGACGGGGGGCTACACCTTC. This codes for CSARDSGRTGGYTF.

This chain connects TRBV7-2 to TRBJ1-5; TRBD1 aligns across 7 bases. Germline CDR1 SGHTA, CDR2 FQGNSA. The V and J ends lost 5 bases and 4 bases, in that order; junction bases with no gene match: 8. The CDR3 runs to 15 residues. The CDR3 bases are TGTGCCAGCAGCCTGGCAGGGGGGGCGAATCAGCCCCAGCATTTT. Residues: CASSLAGGANQPQHF.

The chain joins TRBV3-1 to TRBJ2-4, with unresolved D. The J call may not be correct, given that the DNA end is closer to TRBJ2-7. Per the germline V gene, CDR1 is LGHDT and CDR2 is YNNKEL (reference sequence). This CDR3 spans 12 amino acids. CDR3 sequence: CASSQLDHEQYF. The DNA for the CDR3 is TGTGCCAGCAGCCAGTTAGACCACGAGCAGTACTTC.

The chain joins TRBV7-9 to TRBJ2-7; unclear D gene. The CDR3 is made up of 12 amino acids. Germline-derived CDR1 and CDR2 are SEHNR and FQNEAQ (reference sequence). V lost 3 bases, J lost 7 bases, and 10 bases lay in between. The CDR3 protein is CASSFIGQEQYF. The CDR3 DNA is TGTGCCAGCAGCTTTATCGGGCAAGAGCAGTACTTC.